The 19 T cell receptor beta chains in this list originate from one sample, sequenced in a study of blood T cell repertoires in COVID-19. The protocol was immunoSEQ multiplex PCR, while the TCRdb copy is restricted to in-frame clones and leaves out a portion. In the table there are 310,000 or so clones, roughly 90% of which are singletons. Sample: peripheral blood. The receptors come from a woman between 45 and 60 years old who had recovered from COVID-19.

The chain couples TRBV7-6 to TRBJ2-5, with 9 bases that match TRBD1. The CDR3 consists of 14 residues. Per germline, CDR1 SGHVS and CDR2 FNYEAQ. V lost 5 bases, J lost 4 bases, and 5 bases stayed unmatched. DNA of the CDR3: TGTGCCAGCAGCAGGACAGGGGAAGGAGAGACCCAGTACTTC. Amino acid sequence: CASSRTGEGETQYF.

The J gene is TRBJ2-7, the V gene TRBV28; TRBD2 agrees at 7 bases. Per germline, CDR1 MDHEN and CDR2 SYDVKM. After removal of 5 bases from V and 1 base from J, the junction contained 5 bases not matched to a gene. The CDR3 length is 14 residues. As DNA, the CDR3 is TGTGCCAGCAGTATAAGGACTAGTTCCTACGAGCAGTACTTC. Translated: CASSIRTSSYEQYF.

The rearrangement joins TRBV2 to TRBJ2-1; 9 bases are shared with TRBD1. After removal of 4 bases from V and 0 bases from J, the junction contained 1 base not matched to a gene. The CDR3 runs to 15 residues. Germline V CDR1 and CDR2: SNHLY, FYNNEI. This chain's CDR3 is CASSVDRGSYNEQFF. In DNA, the CDR3 is TGTGCCAGCAGTGTGGACAGGGGCTCCTACAATGAGCAGTTCTTC.

This clone was seen only once. The chain employs TRBV9 and TRBJ1-2; no definite D call. CDR3 length: 13 residues. Germline CDR1 reads SGDLS; CDR2 reads YYNGEE. Between the trimmed V and J ends, which lost 0 bases and 8 bases, there was a span of 11 bases. CDR3 sequence: CASSVASRRGYTF. CDR3 nucleotides: TGTGCCAGCAGCGTAGCATCCCGCCGGGGCTACACCTTC.

This clone turned up a few times. CDR3 amino acids: CASSQAPGQVSYEQYF. In nucleotides, the CDR3 is TGTGCCAGCAGTCAAGCGCCGGGACAGGTCTCCTACGAGCAGTACTTC. V gene TRBV27 combines with J gene TRBJ2-7, with 8 bases aligning to TRBD1. Germline loops: CDR1 MNHEY, CDR2 SMNVEV (reference sequence). The V and J ends lost 5 bases and 0 bases, in that order; junction bases with no gene match: 9. There are 16 residues in the CDR3.

The V gene is TRBV21-1, the J gene TRBJ2-7; the table assigns TRBD1, which was not confirmed against the DNA. TRBV21-1 is a listed pseudogene. The CDR3 spans 11 residues. Written as DNA, the CDR3 is TGTGCCAGCAGCCCCCAGGGGGAGCAGTACTTC. It specifies CASSPQGEQYF.

In its sample, this clone was seen many times. This sample also contains other DNA sequences that code for the same CDR3. The chain joins TRBV4-3 to TRBJ2-7; 8 bases match TRBD2. J lost 3 bases, V lost 0 bases, and 4 bases had no gene match. CDR1 and CDR2 from the germline V gene are LGHNA and YSLEER. There are 15 residues in the CDR3. The CDR3, as DNA: TGCGCCAGCAGCCAAGAAGAAGCGGGGGTCTACGAGCAGTACTTC. Its translation: CASSQEEAGVYEQYF.

The genes are TRBV6-5 and TRBJ2-7, with 8 bases identical to TRBD1. V dropped 6 bases and J dropped 7; count of bases not matched to a gene: 11. The CDR3 totals 14 residues. Germline values: CDR1 MNHEY, CDR2 SVGAGI. CDR3 protein: CASRGQGSRPEQYF. The DNA of the CDR3 is TGTGCCAGCAGAGGACAGGGAAGTAGACCTGAGCAGTACTTC.

The gene calls are TRBV6-5 and TRBJ1-1; TRBD1 matches 9 bases. Germline assignment: CDR1 MNHEY and CDR2 SVGAGI. The CDR3 is made up of 13 amino acids. Losses at the gene ends were 10 bases for V and 5 bases for J; bases not matched to a gene: 8. CDR3: CATNRGRVTEAFF. DNA of the CDR3: TGTGCCACCAACAGGGGGCGCGTAACTGAAGCTTTCTTT.

The V and J genes are TRBV20-1 and TRBJ2-1; 7 bases fit TRBD2. V lost 3 bases and J lost 4; bases outside the gene matches: 9. Germline CDR1 DFQATT, CDR2 SNEGSKA (reference sequence). The CDR3 length is 15 residues. CDR3 amino acids: CSASPPQRGYNEQFF. CDR3 sequence (DNA): TGCAGTGCTAGTCCTCCCCAGCGGGGTTACAATGAGCAGTTCTTC.

The V call is TRBV7-9, the J call TRBJ1-2; D is undetermined. The germline V gene has CDR1 SEHNR and CDR2 FQNEAQ (reference sequence). Trimming shortened V by 5 bases and J by 0 bases, and 10 bases separated the two germline ends. The CDR3 totals 14 residues. The CDR3 spells CASSHQRANYGYTF. DNA for the CDR3: TGTGCCAGCAGCCACCAGCGCGCTAACTATGGCTACACCTTC.

The V and J genes are TRBV9 and TRBJ1-6; D perhaps matches TRBD1 (5 bases). The germline V gene encodes CDR1 SGDLS and CDR2 YYNGEE. CDR3 length: 15 amino acids. Trimming cost V 2 bases and J 14 bases, with 20 bases left between them. DNA for the CDR3: TGTGCCAGCAGCGTCCGGCCAGGGCTTGAAGTGACCCTCCACTTT. Translated: CASSVRPGLEVTLHF. The full variable domain, completed using reference TRBV9 and TRBJ1-6, is DSGVTQTPKHLITATGQRVTLRCSPRSGDLSVYWYQQSLDQGLQFLIQYYNGEERAKGNILERFSAQQFPDLHSELNLSSLELGDSALYFCASSVRPGLEVTLHFGNGTRLTVT.

The genes are TRBV9 and TRBJ2-1; TRBD1 might be the D (6 bases). Trimming stripped 3 bases from V and 4 bases from J, with 8 bases between. CDR1 SGDLS and CDR2 YYNGEE come from the germline V gene. This CDR3 region has 13 residues. Here the CDR3 DNA reads TGTGCCAGCAGCGGGGACAATTACAATGAGCAGTTCTTC. Translation gives CASSGDNYNEQFF.

The rearrangement links TRBV20-1 to TRBJ1-1, with D possibly TRBD1 on 5 matching bases. V was clipped by 6 bases and J by 4 bases, with 9 bases between them. The CDR3 has 11 amino acids. CDR1 is DFQATT, CDR2 SNEGSKA, per germline (reference sequence). This CDR3 is CSAARVTEAFF. DNA for the CDR3: TGCAGTGCAGCCAGGGTCACTGAAGCTTTCTTT.

V gene TRBV7-9 combines with J gene TRBJ2-1, with D possibly being TRBD2 (7 bases). The CDR3 length is 15 residues. CDR1 and CDR2 from the germline V gene are SEHNR and FQNEAQ (reference sequence). V was pared by 5 bases and J by 4 bases, with 15 bases between. For the CDR3, the DNA is TGTGCCAGCAGCCGTGGGAGGGGGGAATACAATGAGCAGTTCTTC. Its translation: CASSRGRGEYNEQFF.

This clone was observed a single time. CDR3 nucleotide sequence: TGTGCCAGCAGTCGGGACAGGCTAATCAATGAGCAGTTCTTC. Its protein is CASSRDRLINEQFF. J is TRBJ2-1 and V is TRBV2, with 8 nucleotides matching TRBD1. Germline trimming cut 5 bases from V and 6 bases from J; bases unmatched to any gene: 6. Per germline, CDR1 SNHLY and CDR2 FYNNEI. The CDR3 extends over 14 amino acids.

This clone was observed once. J is TRBJ2-5 and V is TRBV6-5; D possibly corresponds to TRBD2 (5 bases). Trimming took off 0 bases at V and 6 bases at J, with 11 bases between the two ends. Germline V gene sequence: CDR1 MNHEY, CDR2 SVGAGI. This CDR3 region has 14 residues. The chain's CDR3 is CASSYSFSGKTQYF. In nucleotides, the CDR3 is TGTGCCAGCAGTTACTCGTTCTCCGGGAAGACCCAGTACTTC.

This chain connects TRBV20-1 to TRBJ1-1; a weak D match, TRBD1 (6 bases). The CDR3 runs to 11 residues. Trimming cost V 5 bases and J 8 bases, with 12 bases left between them. CDR1 DFQATT and CDR2 SNEGSKA come from the germline V gene (reference sequence). The CDR3 loop reads CSAEDRIEAFF. CDR3 sequence (DNA): TGCAGTGCTGAAGACAGGATCGAAGCTTTCTTT.

The V gene is TRBV6-5, the J gene TRBJ1-2; D is uncertain. The CDR3 contains 11 residues. CDR1 is MNHEY and CDR2 is SVGAGI in the germline V gene. V lost 4 bases to trimming and J lost 3 bases, with 3 bases between them. This chain's CDR3 is CASSSYYGYTF. In DNA, the CDR3 is TGTGCCAGCAGTTCTTACTATGGCTACACCTTC.